Included here is one T cell receptor beta chain sequence, with context. Its antigen remains unknown. The CDR3 covers 14 residues. V trimming: 5 bases; J trimming: 12 bases; junction bases outside the gene matches: 6. Germline CDR1 and CDR2: SGHTA and FQGNSA. The entry originates in a study of PD-L1 blockade in urothelial cancer. Overall study context: Between 0 and 3 chemotherapy regimens preceded treatment for each patient. Blood analyses occurred 3 weeks (second dose) and 6 weeks post treatment start.

Measured with immunoSEQ multiplex PCR; TCRdb has only the in-frame clones, and not every one. The table has 72,000 or so clones, 85% to 90% seen once. Time point specified: peripheral blood 6 weeks after treatment start. Findings of the study overall: Survival was better when pretreatment blood TCR clonality fell below the median.

J is TRBJ2-1 and V is TRBV7-2; 14 positions agree with TRBD2. The source material was PBMCs, sampled around atezolizumab (anti-PD-L1) treatment. This TCR was sampled from a man aged 60-69 years with urothelial cancer. CDR3 sequence reads: CASSPGTSGSGQFF. The CDR3, as DNA: TGTGCCAGCAGCCCCGGGACTAGCGGGAGTGGGCAGTTCTTC.